One and the same sample provided the 5 T cell receptor beta chains below, sequenced in a study of blood T cells in healthy people across ages. Through a sample-barcoded 5' primer and a J-beta primer mix, a second PCR was run for roughly 7 to 12 cycles. In TCRdb, the 5' RACE reads were re-called with MiXCR into one record per CDR3 protein. The sample records around 1,000,000 distinct CDR3 sequences, roughly two fifths being singletons. Sample: blood. The receptors here all came from a man younger than 30 in good health.

This clonotype showed up just a few times. This chain connects TRBV9 to TRBJ2-4; 13 bases match TRBD2. The V and J ends lost 4 bases and 8 bases, in that order; junction bases with no gene match: 6. The CDR3 length is 15 residues. Germline V lookup: CDR1 SGDLS, CDR2 YYNGEE. CDR3 sequence (DNA): TGTGCCAGCAGCACTAGCGGGGGGGCCGAGGACATTCAGTACTTC. As protein: CASSTSGGAEDIQYF.

This chain connects TRBV6-2 or TRBV6-3 to TRBJ2-2; D not resolved. V lost 4 bases and J lost 1, with 7 bases in between. This CDR3 has 14 amino acids. Germline-derived CDR1 and CDR2 are MNHEY and SVGEGT. For the CDR3, the DNA is TGTGCCAGCAGTTCTCAGCAGAACACCGGGGAGCTGTTTTTT. Translated: CASSSQQNTGELFF.

The chain carries TRBV28 and TRBJ1-2; D possibly corresponds to TRBD1 (5 bases). This CDR3 is 15 amino acids long. V lost 6 bases and J 4 bases, leaving 18 bases between the germline ends. Germline V gene lookup returns CDR1 MDHEN and CDR2 SYDVKM. The CDR3 loop is CASRGGQSGPYGYTF. The DNA for the CDR3 is TGTGCCAGCAGGGGGGGTCAATCCGGCCCCTATGGCTACACCTTC.

This clonotype showed up just once. The chain carries TRBV6-1 and TRBJ1-5, with D unclear. The CDR3 is 15 residues long. Trimming stripped 2 bases from V and 4 bases from J, with 12 bases between. In germline, CDR1 is MNHNS, CDR2 SASEGT. The CDR3 here is CASSEYSIYNQPQHF. The CDR3 bases are TGTGCCAGCAGTGAATACAGTATTTATAATCAGCCCCAGCATTTT.

The chain combines TRBV7-2 with TRBJ1-5, with D uncertain. V lost 5 bases to trimming and J lost 7 bases, with 15 bases between them. The CDR3 spans 14 residues. Germline CDR1 SGHTA, CDR2 FQGNSA. This CDR3 reads CASSTRHPSQPQHF. The DNA of the CDR3 is TGTGCCAGCAGCACCCGACACCCTTCACAGCCCCAGCATTTT.